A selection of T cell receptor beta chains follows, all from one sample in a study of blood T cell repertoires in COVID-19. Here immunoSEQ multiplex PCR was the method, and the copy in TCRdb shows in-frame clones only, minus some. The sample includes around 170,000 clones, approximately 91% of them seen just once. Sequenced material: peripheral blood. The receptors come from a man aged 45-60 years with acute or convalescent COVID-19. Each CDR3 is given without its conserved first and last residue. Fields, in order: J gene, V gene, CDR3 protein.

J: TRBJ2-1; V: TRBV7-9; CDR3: ASSLEGTSGSGGEF
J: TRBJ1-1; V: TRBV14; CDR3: ASSLGEGFLVTEAF
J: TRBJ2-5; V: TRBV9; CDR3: ASGQGTNQETQY
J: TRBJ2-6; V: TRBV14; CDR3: ASSPRTGDSLGANVLT
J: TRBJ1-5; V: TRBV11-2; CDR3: ASSLEARQPQH
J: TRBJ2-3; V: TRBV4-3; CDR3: ASSQEGGGGASDTQY
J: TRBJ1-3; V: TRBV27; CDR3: ASSSIRDYTIY
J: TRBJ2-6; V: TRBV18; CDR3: ASSQGQLSGANVLT
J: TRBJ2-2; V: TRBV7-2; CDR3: ASSNSGGALTGELF
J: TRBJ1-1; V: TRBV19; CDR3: ASRRDRVGAVEAF
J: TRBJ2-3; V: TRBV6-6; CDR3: ASTSDRGDTQY
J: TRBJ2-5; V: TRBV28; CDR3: ASSFAGGRETQY
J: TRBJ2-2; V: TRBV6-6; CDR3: ASTRGSGGELF
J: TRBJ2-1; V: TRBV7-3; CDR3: ASSSGGGTGEQF
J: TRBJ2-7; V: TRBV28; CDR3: ASREQGGPSYEQY
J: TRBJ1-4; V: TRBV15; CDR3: ATSRRDTVNEKLF
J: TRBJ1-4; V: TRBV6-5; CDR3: ATQTDANEKLF
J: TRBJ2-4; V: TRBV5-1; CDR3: ASSLADWDRDIQY
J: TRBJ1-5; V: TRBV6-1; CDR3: ASSEAGATHQPQH
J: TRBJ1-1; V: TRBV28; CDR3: ASSYSRNTEAF
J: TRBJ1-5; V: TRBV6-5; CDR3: ASSSLTMGNQPQH
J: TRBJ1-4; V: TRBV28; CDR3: ASSPNRGANEKLF
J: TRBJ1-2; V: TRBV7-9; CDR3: ASSGTGAKGYT
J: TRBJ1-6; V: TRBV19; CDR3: ASSIGSSPLH
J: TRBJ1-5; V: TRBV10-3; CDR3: ATQGVRNQPQH
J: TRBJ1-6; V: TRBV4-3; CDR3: ASSQGDNHNSPLH
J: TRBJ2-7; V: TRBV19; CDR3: ASKGQGGPLGEQY
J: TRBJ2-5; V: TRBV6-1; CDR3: ASSDTLDSQETQY
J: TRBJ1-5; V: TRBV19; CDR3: ASRENRDRGHGNQPQH
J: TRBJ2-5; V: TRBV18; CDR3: ASSSSMETQY
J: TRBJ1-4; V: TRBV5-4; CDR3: ASSTGRTNEKLF
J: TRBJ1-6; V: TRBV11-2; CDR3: ASSLSRGSPLH
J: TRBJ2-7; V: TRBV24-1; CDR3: ATSGRASYEQY
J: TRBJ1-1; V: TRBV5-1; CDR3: ASSRAGDESEAF
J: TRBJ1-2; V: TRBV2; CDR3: ASSEATGVYGYT
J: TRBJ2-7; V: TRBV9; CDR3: ASSASGGSYEQY
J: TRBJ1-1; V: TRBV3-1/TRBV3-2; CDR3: ASSQLGQGGTEAF
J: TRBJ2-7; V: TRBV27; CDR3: ASSSTWTSASYEQY
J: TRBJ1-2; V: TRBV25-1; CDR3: ASSEQGGMGYT
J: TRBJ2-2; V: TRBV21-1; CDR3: ASSNWPNRQGAWGELF
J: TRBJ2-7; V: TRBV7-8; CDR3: ASSTMRGPIDEQY
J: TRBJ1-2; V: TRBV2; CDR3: ASSVGTGGHYGYT
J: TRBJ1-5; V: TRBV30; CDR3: AWSPQGQECTQPQH
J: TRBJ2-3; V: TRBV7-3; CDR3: ASSSGSEIDTQY
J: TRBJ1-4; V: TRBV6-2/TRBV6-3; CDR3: ASSYVHRIGGLF
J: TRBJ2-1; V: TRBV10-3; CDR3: AISERGQTYNEQF
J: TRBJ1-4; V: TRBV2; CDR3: ASKPTGQGYEKLF
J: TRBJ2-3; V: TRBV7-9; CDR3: ASSFPGQGEDTQY
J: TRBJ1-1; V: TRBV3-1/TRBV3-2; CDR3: ASSQGGRDAF
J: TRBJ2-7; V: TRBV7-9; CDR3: ASSLAVRTGLY
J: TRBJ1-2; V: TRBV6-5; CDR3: ASSYNTGRDGYT
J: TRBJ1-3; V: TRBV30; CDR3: AWNRFSGNTIY
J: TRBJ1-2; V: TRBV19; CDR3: ASSIDPGLVYGYT
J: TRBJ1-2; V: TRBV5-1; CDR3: ASSLVQGYGYT
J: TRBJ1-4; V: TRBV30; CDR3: AWSEMTGGEKLF
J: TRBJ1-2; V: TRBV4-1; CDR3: ASSQNRDNGYT
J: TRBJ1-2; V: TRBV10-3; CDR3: AISESRDYGYT
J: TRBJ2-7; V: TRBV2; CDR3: ASSASGSYEQY
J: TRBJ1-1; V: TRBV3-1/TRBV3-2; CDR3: ASSQGGGATEAF